This T cell receptor beta chain was identified in a study of T cell changes during pregnancy in multiple sclerosis. Profiled with immunoSEQ multiplex PCR; TCRdb holds only in-frame clones, not every one. The sample holds approximately 96,000 clones, 92% seen once. Trimming removed 6 bases at V and 4 bases at J, with 15 bases between. This CDR3 contains 14 residues. The V gene's germline CDR1 is MDHEN and CDR2 SYDVKM. The sample here was peripheral blood, taken after pregnancy. The chain uses TRBV28 and TRBJ1-1; no definite D call. This TCR was recovered from a female donor in good health, enrolled as a control in a pregnancy study. The CDR3 DNA is TGTGCCAGCAGCCCTCGCCAGGCGGGCACTGAAGCTTTCTTT. It codes for CASSPRQAGTEAFF.